This TCR beta chain derives from a study of control samples from healthy donors and cancer patients. V gave up 1 base and J gave up 2 bases, with 8 bases separating them. The CDR3 is made up of 15 amino acids. Germline CDR1 and CDR2: SEHNR and FQNEAQ (reference sequence). Data came from immunoSEQ multiplex PCR; TCRdb stores just in-frame clones and leaves some out. The sample has about 120,000 clones, 85% to 95% seen once; the top ten hold over 0.5%. The clonotype comes from a man older than 75 with head and neck cancer. The specimen sequenced was PBMCs. This chain links TRBV7-9 with TRBJ2-2; D not certain. CDR3 bases: TGTGCCAGCAGCTTAGGCGGTCTTAACACCGGGGAGCTGTTTTTT. This encodes CASSLGGLNTGELFF.